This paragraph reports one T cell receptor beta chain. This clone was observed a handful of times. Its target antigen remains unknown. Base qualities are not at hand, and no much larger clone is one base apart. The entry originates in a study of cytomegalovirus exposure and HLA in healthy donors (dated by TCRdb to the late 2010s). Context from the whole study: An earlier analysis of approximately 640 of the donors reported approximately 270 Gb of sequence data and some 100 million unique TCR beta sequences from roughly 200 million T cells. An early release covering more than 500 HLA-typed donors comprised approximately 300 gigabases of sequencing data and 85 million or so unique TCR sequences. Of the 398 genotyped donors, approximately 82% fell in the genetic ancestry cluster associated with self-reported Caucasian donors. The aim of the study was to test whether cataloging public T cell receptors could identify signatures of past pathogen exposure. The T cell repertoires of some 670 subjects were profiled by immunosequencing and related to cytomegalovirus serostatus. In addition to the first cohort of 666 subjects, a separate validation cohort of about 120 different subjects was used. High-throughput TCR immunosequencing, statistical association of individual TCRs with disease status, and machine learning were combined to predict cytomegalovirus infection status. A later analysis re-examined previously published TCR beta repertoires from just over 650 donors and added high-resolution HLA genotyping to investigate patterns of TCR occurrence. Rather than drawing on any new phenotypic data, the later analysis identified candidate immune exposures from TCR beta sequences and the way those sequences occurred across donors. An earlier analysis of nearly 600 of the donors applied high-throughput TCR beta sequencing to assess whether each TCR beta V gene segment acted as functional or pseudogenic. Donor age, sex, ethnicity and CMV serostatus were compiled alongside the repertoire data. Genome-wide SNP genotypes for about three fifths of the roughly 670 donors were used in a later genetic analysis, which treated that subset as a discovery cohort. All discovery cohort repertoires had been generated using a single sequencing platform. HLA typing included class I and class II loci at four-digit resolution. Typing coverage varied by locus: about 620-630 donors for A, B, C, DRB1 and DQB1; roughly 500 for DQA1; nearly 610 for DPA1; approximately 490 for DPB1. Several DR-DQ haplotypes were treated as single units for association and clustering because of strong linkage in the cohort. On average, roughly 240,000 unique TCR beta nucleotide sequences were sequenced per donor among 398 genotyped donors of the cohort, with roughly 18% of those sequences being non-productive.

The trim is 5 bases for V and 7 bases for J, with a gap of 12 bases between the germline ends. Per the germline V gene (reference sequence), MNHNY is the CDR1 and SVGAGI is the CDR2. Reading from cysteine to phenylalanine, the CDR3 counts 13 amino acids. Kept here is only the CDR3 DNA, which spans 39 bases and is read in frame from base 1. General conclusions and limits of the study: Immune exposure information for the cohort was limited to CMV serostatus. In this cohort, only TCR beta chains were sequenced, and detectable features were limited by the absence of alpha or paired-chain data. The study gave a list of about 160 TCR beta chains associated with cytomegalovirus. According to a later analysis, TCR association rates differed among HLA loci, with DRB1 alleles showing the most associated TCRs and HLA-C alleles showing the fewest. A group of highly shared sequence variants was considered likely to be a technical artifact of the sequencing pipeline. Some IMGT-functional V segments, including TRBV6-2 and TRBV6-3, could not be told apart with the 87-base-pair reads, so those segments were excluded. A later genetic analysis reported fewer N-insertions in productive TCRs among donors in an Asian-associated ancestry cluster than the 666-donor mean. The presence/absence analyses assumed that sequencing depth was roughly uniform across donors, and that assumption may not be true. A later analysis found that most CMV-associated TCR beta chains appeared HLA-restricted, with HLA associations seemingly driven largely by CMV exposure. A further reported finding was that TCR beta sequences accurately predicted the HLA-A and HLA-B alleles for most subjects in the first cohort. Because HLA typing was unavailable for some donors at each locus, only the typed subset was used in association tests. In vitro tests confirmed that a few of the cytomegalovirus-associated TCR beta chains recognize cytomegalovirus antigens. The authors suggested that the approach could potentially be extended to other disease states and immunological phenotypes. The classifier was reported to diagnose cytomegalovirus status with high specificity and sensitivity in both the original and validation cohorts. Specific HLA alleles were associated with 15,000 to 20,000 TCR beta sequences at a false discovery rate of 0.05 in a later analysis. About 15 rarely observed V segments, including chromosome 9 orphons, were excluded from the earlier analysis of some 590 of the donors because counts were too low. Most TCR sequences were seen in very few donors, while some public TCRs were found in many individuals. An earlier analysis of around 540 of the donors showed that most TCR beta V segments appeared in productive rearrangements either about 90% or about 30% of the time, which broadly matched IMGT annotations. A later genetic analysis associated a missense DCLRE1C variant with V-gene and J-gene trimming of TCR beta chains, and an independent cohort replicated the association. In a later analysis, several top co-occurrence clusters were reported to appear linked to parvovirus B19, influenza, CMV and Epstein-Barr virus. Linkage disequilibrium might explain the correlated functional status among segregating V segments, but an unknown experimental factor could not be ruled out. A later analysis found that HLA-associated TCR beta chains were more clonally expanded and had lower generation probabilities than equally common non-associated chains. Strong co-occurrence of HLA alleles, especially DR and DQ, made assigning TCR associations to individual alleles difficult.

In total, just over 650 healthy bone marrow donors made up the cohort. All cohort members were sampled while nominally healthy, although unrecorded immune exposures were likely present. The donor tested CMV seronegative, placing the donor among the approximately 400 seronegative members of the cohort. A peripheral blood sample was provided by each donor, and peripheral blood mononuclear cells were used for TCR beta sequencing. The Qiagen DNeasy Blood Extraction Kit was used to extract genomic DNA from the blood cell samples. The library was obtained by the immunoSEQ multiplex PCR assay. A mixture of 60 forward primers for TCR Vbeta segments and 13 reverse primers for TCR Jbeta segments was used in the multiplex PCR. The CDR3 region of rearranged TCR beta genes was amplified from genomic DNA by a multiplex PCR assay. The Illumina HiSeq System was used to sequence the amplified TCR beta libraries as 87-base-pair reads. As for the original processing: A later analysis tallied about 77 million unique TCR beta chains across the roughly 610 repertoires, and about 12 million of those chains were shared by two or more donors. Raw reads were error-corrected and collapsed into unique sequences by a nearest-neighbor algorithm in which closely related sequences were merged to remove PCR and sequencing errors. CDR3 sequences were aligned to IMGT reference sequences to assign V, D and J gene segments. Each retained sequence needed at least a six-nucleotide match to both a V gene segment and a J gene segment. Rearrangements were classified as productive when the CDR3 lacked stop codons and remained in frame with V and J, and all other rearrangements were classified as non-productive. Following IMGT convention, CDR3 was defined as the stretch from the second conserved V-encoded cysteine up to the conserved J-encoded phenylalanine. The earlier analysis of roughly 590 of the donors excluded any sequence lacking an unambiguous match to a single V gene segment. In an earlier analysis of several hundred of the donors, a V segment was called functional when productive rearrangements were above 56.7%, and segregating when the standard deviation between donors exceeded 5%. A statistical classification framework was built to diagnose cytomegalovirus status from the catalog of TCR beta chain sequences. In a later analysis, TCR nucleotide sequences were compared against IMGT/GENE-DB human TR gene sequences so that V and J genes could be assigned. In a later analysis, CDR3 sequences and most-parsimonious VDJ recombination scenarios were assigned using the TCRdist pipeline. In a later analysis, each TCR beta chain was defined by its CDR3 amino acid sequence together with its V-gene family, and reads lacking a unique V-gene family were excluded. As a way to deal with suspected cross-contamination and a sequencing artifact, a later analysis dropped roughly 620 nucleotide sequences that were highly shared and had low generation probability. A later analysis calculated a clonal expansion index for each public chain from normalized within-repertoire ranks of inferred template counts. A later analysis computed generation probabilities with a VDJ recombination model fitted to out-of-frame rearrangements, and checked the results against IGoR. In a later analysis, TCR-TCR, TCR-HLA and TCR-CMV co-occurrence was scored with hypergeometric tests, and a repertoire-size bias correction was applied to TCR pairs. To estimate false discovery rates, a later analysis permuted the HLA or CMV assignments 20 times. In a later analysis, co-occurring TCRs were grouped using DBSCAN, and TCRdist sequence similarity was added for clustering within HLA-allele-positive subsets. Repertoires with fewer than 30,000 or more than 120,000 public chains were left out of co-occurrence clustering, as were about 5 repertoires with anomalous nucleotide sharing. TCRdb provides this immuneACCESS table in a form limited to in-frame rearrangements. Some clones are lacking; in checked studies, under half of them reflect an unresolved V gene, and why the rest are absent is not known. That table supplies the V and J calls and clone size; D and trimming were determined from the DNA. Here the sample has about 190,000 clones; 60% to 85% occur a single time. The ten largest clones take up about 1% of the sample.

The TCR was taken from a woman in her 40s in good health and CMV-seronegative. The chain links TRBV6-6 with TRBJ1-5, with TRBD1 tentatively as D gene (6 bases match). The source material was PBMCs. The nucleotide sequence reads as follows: TGTGCCAGCAGTACAGGGATCCGGCAGCCCCAGCATTTT. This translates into CASSTGIRQPQHF.